These T cell receptor beta chains were read from a single sample in a study of T cell responses to AZD1222 COVID-19 vaccine. Assay: immunoSEQ multiplex PCR; the TCRdb copy retains only in-frame clones and omits some. The sample lists over 150,000 clones, approximately 90% occurring once. The input for sequencing was peripheral blood, taken 28 days after the second AZD1222 dose. The receptor source for this set is an adult who received the AZD1222 COVID-19 vaccine. The CDR3 runs from the conserved cysteine through the conserved F or W. Fields, in order: V gene, J gene, D gene, clone size, CDR3 DNA, CDR3 protein. D genes are given only for firm matches. Size is stated for part of the rows, as once, few or many counts, or as a class when the clone is expanded.

v_gene: TRBV29-1; j_gene: TRBJ2-3; d_gene: -; abundance: -; CDR3nt: TGCAGCGTTGCCGTTGCAGATACGCAGTATTTT; CDR3aa: CSVAVADTQYF
v_gene: TRBV6-5; j_gene: TRBJ1-2; d_gene: -; abundance: -; CDR3nt: TGTGCCAGCAGGATCGGACTAGCTCACCCGTGCACCTTC; CDR3aa: CASRIGLAHPCTF
v_gene: TRBV6-5; j_gene: TRBJ2-1; d_gene: TRBD2; abundance: -; CDR3nt: TGTGCCAGCAGAAGGGTGGGAGGGCCCTTCGATGAGCAGTTCTTC; CDR3aa: CASRRVGGPFDEQFF
v_gene: TRBV5-1; j_gene: TRBJ1-1; d_gene: TRBD1; abundance: -; CDR3nt: TGCGCCAGCAGCCCAGAGACAGGGGAAGCTTTCTTT; CDR3aa: CASSPETGEAFF
v_gene: TRBV6-1; j_gene: TRBJ1-4; d_gene: -; abundance: -; CDR3nt: TGTGCCAGCAGTGAAGCGGGGACCCACGAAAAACTGTTTTTT; CDR3aa: CASSEAGTHEKLFF
v_gene: TRBV14; j_gene: TRBJ2-5; d_gene: TRBD2; abundance: -; CDR3nt: TGTGCCAGCAGCCTTTTCACTAGCGGGAGTTCGGAGACCCAGTACTTC; CDR3aa: CASSLFTSGSSETQYF
v_gene: TRBV6-2/TRBV6-3; j_gene: TRBJ1-1; d_gene: -; abundance: -; CDR3nt: TGTGCCAGCAGTTACCCCACAGTCGGACTGATGAACACTGAAGCTTTCTTT; CDR3aa: CASSYPTVGLMNTEAFF
v_gene: TRBV9; j_gene: TRBJ2-2; d_gene: TRBD2; abundance: -; CDR3nt: TGTGCCAGCAGCGTAGGGCTAGCGGGAGATACCGGGGAGCTGTTTTTT; CDR3aa: CASSVGLAGDTGELFF
v_gene: TRBV27; j_gene: TRBJ1-1; d_gene: -; abundance: -; CDR3nt: TGTGCCAGCAGTTCGGGGGACACGAACACTGAAGCTTTCTTT; CDR3aa: CASSSGDTNTEAFF
v_gene: TRBV10-3; j_gene: TRBJ2-1; d_gene: TRBD2; abundance: -; CDR3nt: TGTGCCATCAGTTTGGGGCTAGCGGGAAATACACCCTACAATGAGCAGTTCTTC; CDR3aa: CAISLGLAGNTPYNEQFF
v_gene: TRBV6-2/TRBV6-3; j_gene: TRBJ1-5; d_gene: TRBD1; abundance: -; CDR3nt: TGTGCCAGCAGTGGTACGACAGGGGGACCGCCCCAGCATTTT; CDR3aa: CASSGTTGGPPQHF
v_gene: TRBV12-3/TRBV12-4; j_gene: TRBJ1-2; d_gene: TRBD1; abundance: -; CDR3nt: TGTGCCAGCAGTCCGGGACAGCGTTATGGCTACACCTTC; CDR3aa: CASSPGQRYGYTF
v_gene: TRBV3-1/TRBV3-2; j_gene: TRBJ1-3; d_gene: -; abundance: -; CDR3nt: TGTGCCAGCAGCCAAGAGGGGATCTCTGGAAACACCATATATTTT; CDR3aa: CASSQEGISGNTIYF
v_gene: TRBV27; j_gene: TRBJ2-3; d_gene: TRBD2; abundance: -; CDR3nt: TGTGCCAGCAGGAGCGGGAGGCGAACAGATACGCAGTATTTT; CDR3aa: CASRSGRRTDTQYF
v_gene: TRBV28; j_gene: TRBJ1-2; d_gene: -; abundance: -; CDR3nt: TGTGCCAGCAGTTTTTTAGATGGCTACACCTTC; CDR3aa: CASSFLDGYTF
v_gene: TRBV6-5; j_gene: TRBJ1-1; d_gene: -; abundance: -; CDR3nt: TGTGCCAGCAGTTACGCAGGATCCCCGAACACTGAAGCTTTCTTT; CDR3aa: CASSYAGSPNTEAFF
v_gene: TRBV19; j_gene: TRBJ1-4; d_gene: -; abundance: -; CDR3nt: TGTGCCAGTAACGGACCTCACGGAAAACTGTTTTTT; CDR3aa: CASNGPHGKLFF
v_gene: TRBV28; j_gene: TRBJ1-3; d_gene: -; abundance: -; CDR3nt: TGTGCCAGCAGTTTCTTGCCCCAGACAGGCTGGGGAAACACCATATATTTT; CDR3aa: CASSFLPQTGWGNTIYF
v_gene: TRBV6-4; j_gene: TRBJ2-3; d_gene: TRBD2; abundance: -; CDR3nt: TGTGCCAGCAGCCGGCGGACTAGCGGGACCCAAGATACGCAGTATTTT; CDR3aa: CASSRRTSGTQDTQYF
v_gene: TRBV1; j_gene: TRBJ2-1; d_gene: -; abundance: -; CDR3nt: TGCACCAGCAGCCCCGTGGGAGATGAGCAGTTCTTC; CDR3aa: CTSSPVGDEQFF
v_gene: TRBV9; j_gene: TRBJ2-1; d_gene: -; abundance: -; CDR3nt: TGTGCCAGCAGCGTAGCCCTCTACAATGAGCAGTTCTTC; CDR3aa: CASSVALYNEQFF
v_gene: TRBV12-3/TRBV12-4; j_gene: TRBJ2-1; d_gene: -; abundance: -; CDR3nt: TGTGCCAGCGCCCTGGGTGGATATGAGCAGTTCTTC; CDR3aa: CASALGGYEQFF
v_gene: TRBV7-6; j_gene: TRBJ1-5; d_gene: -; abundance: -; CDR3nt: TGTGCCAGCAGCTTAGACGGTAATCAGCCCCAGCATTTT; CDR3aa: CASSLDGNQPQHF
v_gene: TRBV27; j_gene: TRBJ2-1; d_gene: TRBD2; abundance: -; CDR3nt: TGTGCCAGCAGTTTGGGGACTAGCGGACGATACAATGAGCAGTTCTTC; CDR3aa: CASSLGTSGRYNEQFF
v_gene: TRBV11-3; j_gene: TRBJ2-3; d_gene: -; abundance: -; CDR3nt: TGTGCCAGCAGGTCGGACTCCGTTTTTTTAGATACGCAGTATTTT; CDR3aa: CASRSDSVFLDTQYF
v_gene: TRBV28; j_gene: TRBJ1-2; d_gene: TRBD1; abundance: -; CDR3nt: TGTGCCAGCAGTTCGACAGGGGGAAGAGGCTACACCTTC; CDR3aa: CASSSTGGRGYTF
v_gene: TRBV19; j_gene: TRBJ2-3; d_gene: -; abundance: -; CDR3nt: TGTGCCAGTAGTATGCGACCGGCAACAGATACGCAGTATTTT; CDR3aa: CASSMRPATDTQYF
v_gene: TRBV9; j_gene: TRBJ2-5; d_gene: -; abundance: -; CDR3nt: TGTGCCAGCAGCCCCTTACCCCTTGGGGAGACCCAGTACTTC; CDR3aa: CASSPLPLGETQYF
v_gene: TRBV5-1; j_gene: TRBJ1-1; d_gene: -; abundance: once; CDR3nt: TGCGCCAGCAGCGTGGAGGGGGGGCCTTGGGAAGCTTTCTTT; CDR3aa: CASSVEGGPWEAFF
v_gene: TRBV28; j_gene: TRBJ2-2; d_gene: -; abundance: -; CDR3nt: TGTGCCAGCAGTTTAAGCGCGGCGAACACCGGGGAGCTGTTTTTT; CDR3aa: CASSLSAANTGELFF
v_gene: TRBV28; j_gene: TRBJ2-7; d_gene: -; abundance: -; CDR3nt: TGTGCCAGCAGGGACCCCGGGGAGCAGTACTTC; CDR3aa: CASRDPGEQYF